The text below deals with one T cell receptor (beta chain). At least ten counts were recorded for this clonotype. This clone's antigen is unknown. The record has no base qualities; no much larger clone is one base away. This sample was included in a study of neurological immune-mediated disorders (dated by TCRdb to the late 2010s). For the wider study: Of the roughly 34 multiple sclerosis patients, about 30 had relapsing-remitting MS and 3 had secondary progressive MS. Using UMI-based sequencing, the study compared peripheral blood TCR-beta repertoires from patients with HTLV-I-associated myelopathy (HAM/TSP), patients with multiple sclerosis, and healthy controls. Alongside PBMC samples, the set of about 100 TCR-beta libraries contained longitudinal samples, technical triplicates, and paired CD4+ and CD8+ T-cell subsets that had been sorted. The cohort comprised 68 subjects: about 14 HAM/TSP patients, roughly 34 multiple sclerosis patients and about 20 healthy controls. Study-wide conclusions, independent of this receptor: The MS cluster was not associated with any clinical or MRI features, and the authors stated that larger cohorts are needed. The highest TCR clonal expansion was observed in HAM/TSP patients, whereas the lowest was observed in MS patients, even when compared with healthy controls. No identical CDR3 amino acid sequences were found to be shared among expanded clones across subjects, suggesting that TCR-beta repertoires were private in all groups. Repertoires from 18 of 34 MS patients were grouped by phylogenetic analysis into a cluster of related CDR3 sequences, suggesting a possible repertoire-level signature.

cDNA was synthesized by template-switch 5'RACE using a primer with a 10-nucleotide random unique molecular identifier that tagged each TCR transcript. Over 180 million TCR-beta sequences, covering 15-18 subjects, were produced in each sequencing run. The RNeasy kit was used for extraction of total RNA. Using the KAPA Real-time Library Amplification kit, TCR-beta VDJ regions were amplified with primers for the TCR constant region and the 5'RACE anchor. Sample indexes and Illumina adaptors were added in a first PCR, after which library yield was increased in a second PCR. After Ampure bead purification, the TCR product of roughly 650 bp was size-selected on a 2% E-gel SizeSelection system. Before pooling, library quality was checked on a Bioanalyzer, concentration was measured with Qubit, and libraries were quantified with the Kapa Library Quantification kit. An Illumina HiSeq 2500 was used to sequence the libraries paired-end at 2 x 150 bp. To increase sequence diversity, roughly 24-32% phiX was spiked into each library pool. Per the source publication's procedure: The UMI-based MiGEC pipeline processed quality-filtered reads and removed over 75% of raw TCR sequences during error correction. IMGT germline references were used for alignment of VDJ genes, and clonotypes were defined by a unique CDR3 amino acid sequence together with V-J genes. Clonal expansion, Shannon diversity and CDR3 relatedness were evaluated with VDJtools (CalcPairwiseDistances, ClusterSamples), while phylogenetic trees were built in CLCbio workbench. Expanded clones were defined as having at least 8 unique UMIs, based on coefficient-of-variation modelling across technical triplicates. TCRdb applied fastp at Q25 and MiXCR to the public reads, then kept only in-frame beta chains. Each record represents a unique CDR3 protein, reported with the most common genes and DNA among its rows. TCRdb's processing, not the authors' own work, is the source of the V and J calls. The sample table shows tens of thousands of distinct CDR3 sequences, and around 2.6% are seen once. The top ten clonotypes cover roughly 1.2% of the sample.

For the unsorted PBMC libraries, 2 million PBMCs were stored in RNAlater at -80 degrees C until RNA extraction and were used to generate the libraries. The multiple sclerosis patients were enrolled in a US clinical protocol that evaluated disease progression with magnetic resonance imaging. Peripheral blood was subjected to Ficoll-Hypaque density gradient centrifugation to isolate PBMCs, which were then cryopreserved in liquid nitrogen. The CDR3 sequence holds 14 residues, the cysteine and phenylalanine included. Here the CDR3 DNA is all that survives: 42 bases in frame from base 1. CDR1 and CDR2 are read off the germline V gene as SGHTA and FQGTGA. The germline ends are 12 bases apart after V is trimmed by 2 bases and J by 4 bases.

Recombination linked TRBV7-3 to TRBJ2-7; 5 matching bases give a weak D call of TRBD2. The sequence was collected from a woman aged 25-40 years with multiple sclerosis. Sequencing input: PBMCs. The nucleotide sequence reads as follows: TGTGCCAGCAGCTTAGCCGAGGGTCCTTACGAGCAGTACTTC. Its product reads: CASSLAEGPYEQYF.